These 26 T cell receptor beta chains came from one sample sequenced in a study of cytomegalovirus exposure and HLA in healthy donors. Assay used: immunoSEQ multiplex PCR; TCRdb lists only in-frame clones, some missing. Of some 86,000 clones listed, 93% are singletons. The sample comprised PBMCs. The receptors here all came from a woman aged 25 to 45 in good health and CMV-seronegative.

The rearrangement uses TRBV6-5 and TRBJ2-4; 9 positions match TRBD2. V was pared by 4 bases and J by 2 bases, with 6 bases of the junction left unmatched. The germline CDR1 and CDR2 sequences are MNHEY and SVGAGI. The CDR3 contains 16 residues. CDR3 residues: CASSSGLALTKNIQYF. The CDR3 bases are TGTGCCAGCAGTTCTGGACTAGCGCTCACCAAAAACATTCAGTACTTC.

The CDR3 spells CASSSKQTGSITDTQYF. The CDR3 coding sequence is TGTGCCAGCAGCTCCAAGCAGACAGGGAGCATCACAGATACGCAGTATTTT. The chain uses TRBV7-2 and TRBJ2-3, with 7 bases aligning to TRBD1. The CDR3 is 17 residues long. The germline V gene encodes CDR1 SGHTA and CDR2 FQGNSA. V lost 4 bases and J lost 2; bases outside the gene matches: 12.

The chain combines TRBV6-6 with TRBJ2-1; 10 nucleotides align to TRBD2. The CDR3 is 15 residues long. Germline CDR1 MNHNY, CDR2 SVGAGI (reference sequence). The V segment lost 5 bases and the J segment 12 bases; nucleotides outside the gene matches: 13. CDR3 coding DNA: TGTGCCAGCAGTGACGAGGGACTAGCGCGCCCGAGGCAGTTCTTC. Protein product: CASSDEGLARPRQFF.

This chain connects TRBV28 to TRBJ1-5, with TRBD1 as a possible D gene (6 bases). V was shortened by 5 bases and J by 4 bases, with 9 bases between the two germline ends. The CDR3 covers 13 residues. Germline values: CDR1 MDHEN, CDR2 SYDVKM. Here the CDR3 DNA reads TGTGCCAGCAGTACAGGGATAAATCAGCCCCAGCATTTT. Translation gives CASSTGINQPQHF.

The chain has TRBV18 and TRBJ1-5; TRBD1 matches 9 bases. There are 18 residues in the CDR3. Germline loops: CDR1 KGHSH, CDR2 LQKENI. The V segment lost 3 bases and the J segment 0 bases; nucleotides outside the gene matches: 9. CDR3: CASSPIPKTGGSNQPQHF. CDR3 bases: TGTGCCAGCTCACCCATTCCTAAGACAGGGGGTAGCAATCAGCCCCAGCATTTT.

The gene calls are TRBV5-6 and TRBJ2-3; 11 nucleotides line up with TRBD1. V lost 4 bases and J lost 2; bases outside the gene matches: 6. The germline gives CDR1 SGHDT, CDR2 YYEEEE. This CDR3 is built from 16 residues. The CDR3 protein is CASSAGQGANTDTQYF. The CDR3 coding sequence is TGTGCCAGCAGCGCCGGACAGGGGGCGAACACAGATACGCAGTATTTT.

The V and J genes are TRBV30 and TRBJ1-4, with 8 positions matching TRBD1. The junction had 6 bases not matched to a gene; V was cut back by 1 base and J by 5 bases. Per the germline V gene, CDR1 is GTSNPN and CDR2 is SVGIG (reference sequence). The CDR3 sequence is 15 residues long. The chain's CDR3 is CAWSASRGRNEKLFF. CDR3 DNA sequence: TGTGCCTGGAGTGCTTCCAGGGGGCGGAATGAAAAACTGTTTTTT.

The chain is built from TRBV2 and TRBJ1-2; the D gene is possibly TRBD1 (6 bases). This CDR3 has 13 amino acids. V shed 3 bases and J shed 6 bases, with 11 bases lying between them. Germline assignment: CDR1 SNHLY and CDR2 FYNNEI. CDR3 bases: TGTGCCAGCAGTGAGACAGGAAGGCATGGCTACACCTTC. It translates to CASSETGRHGYTF. The whole variable domain, remainder taken from reference TRBV2 and TRBJ1-2, is EPEVTQTPSHQVTQMGQEVILRCVPISNHLYFYWYRQILGQKVEFLVSFYNNEISEKSEIFDDQFSVERPDGSNFTLKIRSTKLEDSAMYFCASSETGRHGYTFGSGTRLTVV.

The V gene is TRBV5-1, the J gene TRBJ2-1; tentatively, D is TRBD2 (5 bases). The CDR3 spans 15 residues. CDR1 is SGHRS and CDR2 is YFSETQ in the germline V gene. The V end lost 6 bases, the J end lost 0 bases, and 13 bases lay between the germline ends. CDR3 loop: CASKLIAGSYNEQFF. Here the CDR3 DNA reads TGCGCCAGCAAATTAATTGCGGGCTCCTACAATGAGCAGTTCTTC.

The V call is TRBV6-5, the J call TRBJ2-5; TRBD1 matches 9 bases. Germline V gene sequence: CDR1 MNHEY, CDR2 SVGAGI. The CDR3 totals 15 residues. Trimming took 2 bases from V and 5 from J; bases not matched to a gene: 6. The CDR3 here is CASSYGQGRPETQYF. The CDR3 nucleotides are TGTGCCAGCAGTTACGGACAGGGGAGGCCCGAGACCCAGTACTTC.

This rearrangement joins TRBV5-1 to TRBJ1-1; D might be TRBD1 (5 bases). The CDR3 is 13 residues long. Between the trimmed V and J ends, which lost 4 bases and 6 bases, there was a span of 13 bases. Per the germline V gene, CDR1 is SGHRS and CDR2 is YFSETQ. The CDR3 loop is CASSSGGAPEAFF. The CDR3 DNA sequence: TGCGCCAGCAGCAGTGGTGGGGCCCCTGAAGCTTTCTTT.

The chain recombines TRBV27 with TRBJ2-3; D is perhaps TRBD1 (5 bases). The CDR3 is 15 residues long. In germline, CDR1 is MNHEY, CDR2 SMNVEV (reference sequence). V was pared by 0 bases and J by 4 bases, with 11 bases between. CDR3 bases: TGTGCCAGCAGTTTATCGGACATAACCGCAGATACGCAGTATTTT. Protein product: CASSLSDITADTQYF.

V gene TRBV6-5 combines with J gene TRBJ1-1, with D tentatively TRBD1 (6 bases). V lost 7 bases and J lost 8, with 20 bases in between. Per germline, CDR1 MNHEY and CDR2 SVGAGI. The CDR3 has 14 amino acids. The CDR3: CASIYRAGNGEAFF. CDR3 in DNA: TGTGCCAGCATCTACAGGGCAGGGAACGGAGAAGCTTTCTTT.

The chain joins TRBV6-6 to TRBJ1-5; D remains unclear. CDR3 length: 15 residues. V gave up 6 bases and J gave up 0 bases, with 12 bases separating them. CDR1 is MNHNY and CDR2 is SVGAGI in the germline V gene (reference sequence). The CDR3 bases are TGTGCCAGCAGAGACACCAACCTTAGCAATCAGCCCCAGCATTTT. This translates into CASRDTNLSNQPQHF.

Comment on this clone: Sequence at one end of the junction differs from germline and may be a read error. The chain uses TRBV7-2 and TRBJ1-1; D gene uncertain. The germline V gene encodes CDR1 SGHTA and CDR2 FQGNSA. This CDR3 region has 14 residues. The DNA for the CDR3 is TGTGCCAGCAGGTCCGGACGGAGGAACATTGAAGCTTTCTTT. This codes for CASRSGRRNIEAFF.

This chain connects TRBV5-1 to TRBJ2-4; perhaps TRBD1 as D (5 bases). Trimming pared 0 bases from V and 0 bases from J, leaving 10 bases between. This CDR3 region has 16 residues. The germline V gene has CDR1 SGHRS and CDR2 YFSETQ. In DNA form, the CDR3 reads TGCGCCAGCAGCTTGGAGGGGAATCTAGCCAAAAACATTCAGTACTTC. It is translated as CASSLEGNLAKNIQYF.

V and J are TRBV19 and TRBJ1-1; a weak D match, TRBD1 (6 bases). The CDR3 has 14 amino acids. Germline V lookup: CDR1 LNHDA, CDR2 SQIVND (reference sequence). Trimming removed 9 bases from V and 0 bases from J, with 14 bases in between. The CDR3 DNA reads as TGTGCCAGCGGGCGGGGGCTTGTGAACACTGAAGCTTTCTTT. The encoded protein is CASGRGLVNTEAFF. Full variable domain (outside the CDR3, taken from reference TRBV19 and TRBJ1-1): DGGITQSPKYLFRKEGQNVTLSCEQNLNHDAMYWYRQDPGQGLRLIYYSQIVNDFQKGDIAEGYSVSREKKESFPLTVTSAQKNPTAFYLCASGRGLVNTEAFFGQGTRLTVV.

The rearrangement links TRBV18 to TRBJ2-6; D is perhaps TRBD2 (5 bases). CDR3 length: 15 residues. The ends were cut back, 3 bases at V and 2 bases at J, with 8 bases in the middle. Germline loops: CDR1 KGHSH, CDR2 LQKENI. The CDR3 protein is CASSPARAGANVLTF. DNA of the CDR3: TGTGCCAGCTCACCGGCGAGGGCTGGGGCCAACGTCCTGACTTTC.

The V gene is TRBV7-3, the J gene TRBJ2-5, with 8 bases lining up with TRBD2. The germline CDR1 and CDR2 sequences are SGHTA and FQGTGA. V shed 6 bases and J 5 bases; nucleotides not matched to a gene: 5. The CDR3 spans 13 residues. The CDR3, as DNA: TGTGCCAGCAGTACGGGGGGGCCGGAGACCCAGTACTTC. It yields the protein CASSTGGPETQYF.

This chain joins TRBV6-1 and TRBJ1-5; D remains ambiguous. Trimming removed 2 bases from V and 7 bases from J, with 9 bases in between. The germline gives CDR1 MNHNS, CDR2 SASEGT. This CDR3 region has 13 residues. CDR3 region: CASSEISPQPQHF. The CDR3, as DNA: TGTGCCAGCAGTGAAATTAGTCCCCAGCCCCAGCATTTT.

The rearrangement joins TRBV28 to TRBJ1-4, with TRBD1 matching over 10 bases. The germline V gene encodes CDR1 MDHEN and CDR2 SYDVKM. The length of the CDR3 is 14 residues. The trim removed 4 bases at V and 8 bases at J, leaving 4 bases unmatched. The CDR3 coding sequence is TGTGCCAGCAGTTACGGACAGGGGGTCGAAAAACTGTTTTTT. Its protein is CASSYGQGVEKLFF.

The V call is TRBV9, the J call TRBJ1-5, with 7 bases lining up with TRBD1. The CDR3 length is 15 residues. Germline lookup yields CDR1 SGDLS and CDR2 YYNGEE. J was trimmed by 3 bases and V by 5 bases; bases with no gene match: 8. The CDR3 loop reads CASRVPGQYNQPQHF. The CDR3 nucleotides read TGTGCCAGCAGGGTACCGGGACAGTACAATCAGCCCCAGCATTTT.

The chain carries TRBV2 and TRBJ2-5; D is perhaps TRBD2 (6 bases). Germline V gives CDR1 SNHLY, CDR2 FYNNEI. The V gene lost 8 bases and the J gene lost 1 base, with 8 bases spanning the gap. This CDR3 is 12 amino acids long. CDR3 amino acids: CASGRIQETQYF. The DNA of the CDR3 is TGTGCCAGCGGGAGGATCCAAGAGACCCAGTACTTC.

The chain joins TRBV9 to TRBJ2-7; D is perhaps TRBD2 (6 bases). CDR3 length: 14 residues. Looked up from germline, CDR1 is SGDLS and CDR2 is YYNGEE. The germline V and J ends were trimmed by 7 bases and 2 bases, with 16 bases remaining between them. The CDR3 DNA reads TGTGCCAGCGGTACCGGGACTTTCCCCTACGAGCAGTACTTC. Protein sequence: CASGTGTFPYEQYF. Drawing the rest from reference TRBV9 and TRBJ2-7, the complete variable domain is DSGVTQTPKHLITATGQRVTLRCSPRSGDLSVYWYQQSLDQGLQFLIQYYNGEERAKGNILERFSAQQFPDLHSELNLSSLELGDSALYFCASGTGTFPYEQYFGPGTRLTVT.

V usage is TRBV11-2 and J usage is TRBJ2-2, with 8 bases fitting TRBD2. Germline lookup yields CDR1 SGHAT and CDR2 FQNNGV. The V and J ends lost 5 bases and 7 bases, in that order; junction bases with no gene match: 6. The CDR3 consists of 14 residues. Here the CDR3 DNA reads TGTGCCAGCAGCCGGCGGGGGGCGGTCGGGGAGCTGTTTTTT. Protein product: CASSRRGAVGELFF.

The V gene is TRBV6-5, the J gene TRBJ2-1; a possible D gene is TRBD1 (5 bases). Germline V gene lookup returns CDR1 MNHEY and CDR2 SVGAGI. CDR3 size: 11 residues. Between the trimmed V and J ends, which lost 4 bases and 10 bases, there was a span of 8 bases. Written as DNA, the CDR3 is TGTGCCAGCAGTTTCAAGGGGGAGCAGTTCTTC. It translates to CASSFKGEQFF.